This T cell receptor (beta chain) was obtained from a study of shared T cell receptors in the human thymus. TCRdb's copy holds only in-frame clones and misses some; the assay was immunoSEQ multiplex PCR. In the table there are hundreds of thousands of clones, roughly 86% of which are singletons. Trimming took off 3 bases at V and 0 bases at J, with 9 bases between the two ends. CDR1 is MDHEN, CDR2 SYDVKM, per germline. CDR3 length: 15 residues. In addition, the sample was reused for a study of human thymus T cells. That investigation notes: Related research described strongly overlapping thymic repertoires in unrelated people.

Input material: thymocytes. The receptor's source is a boy in the first two years of life with a congenital heart defect. The J gene is TRBJ1-5, the V gene TRBV28; D gene unclear. CDR3 region: CASSLPVVSNQPQHF. The CDR3 DNA is TGTGCCAGCAGTTTGCCAGTCGTTAGCAATCAGCCCCAGCATTTT.